Included here is one T cell receptor (beta chain) sequence, with context. Some clones are missing from TCRdb's copy, which holds only in-frame ones; the method was immunoSEQ multiplex PCR. The table records about 480,000 clones, about 83% of them present only once. Treatment in this sample: roughly 20 received Ad26.COV2.S at low or high dose, single or two shots; a few received placebo; per-sample allocation not given. Sampling took place 63 days after the first vaccine or placebo injection. The germline gives CDR1 SGDLS, CDR2 YYNGEE. This CDR3 has 12 amino acids. V was shortened by 5 bases and J by 7 bases, with 12 bases between the two germline ends. This sample is part of a study of Ad26.COV2.S vaccination and SARS-CoV-2 variants.

This sample comprised peripheral blood, obtained in a trial of Ad26.COV2.S vaccine versus placebo. The chain joins TRBV9 to TRBJ1-2; TRBD1 is a possible D gene (5 bases). The receptor's source is a person aged 18 to 65 who received the Ad26.COV2.S COVID-19 vaccine or a placebo. For the CDR3, the DNA is TGTGCCAGCAGTAACAGGAAGGGTGGCTACACCTTC. Protein product: CASSNRKGGYTF.